A selection of T cell receptor beta chains follows, all from one sample in a study of vaccination and CD4 T cells after COVID-19. Their target antigens are unknown. Using its own MiXCR run on the PCR reads, TCRdb lists one record per CDR3 protein. The table shows about 10,000 distinct CDR3 sequences, with under 75% occurring only once. The sequencing input was CD4+ T cells from blood, cultured in vitro. Receptors originate from a human donor who had recovered from COVID-19. The CDR3 runs from the conserved cysteine through the conserved F or W. A D gene is named only where the DNA matches it firmly. Clone sizes are given selectively: once, few, many, or a class where the clone is expanded.

clone size: .; D gene: .; V gene: TRBV7-2; J gene: TRBJ2-5; CDR3 DNA: TGTGCCAGCAGCCCACTGAGGAGCGATGAGACCCAGTACTTC; CDR3 protein: CASSPLRSDETQYF
clone size: .; D gene: .; V gene: TRBV6-1; J gene: TRBJ1-2; CDR3 DNA: TGTGCCAGCAGGGCCTTTCCGTTATTCTATGGCTACACCTTC; CDR3 protein: CASRAFPLFYGYTF
clone size: once; D gene: TRBD2; V gene: TRBV7-3; J gene: TRBJ2-2; CDR3 DNA: TGTGCCAGCAGCTCCGGACTAGCTTCCGGGGAGCTGTTTTTT; CDR3 protein: CASSSGLASGELFF
clone size: few; D gene: .; V gene: TRBV2; J gene: TRBJ1-1; CDR3 DNA: TGTGCCAGCATCCCCGATCGACTTGAAGCTTTCTTT; CDR3 protein: CASIPDRLEAFF
clone size: few; D gene: .; V gene: TRBV23-1; J gene: TRBJ2-7; CDR3 DNA: TGCGCCAGCAGTCAATCCTCATATCTGTGGAGCTCCTACGAGCAGTACTTC; CDR3 protein: CASSQSSYLWSSYEQYF
clone size: few; D gene: .; V gene: TRBV15; J gene: TRBJ1-1; CDR3 DNA: TGTGCCACCAGCAGAGATCTAAGGGCTGAAGCTTTCTTT; CDR3 protein: CATSRDLRAEAFF
clone size: .; D gene: TRBD1; V gene: TRBV19; J gene: TRBJ2-7; CDR3 DNA: TGTGCCAGTAGCCAATCGACAGGGGTGCAGCAGTACTTC; CDR3 protein: CASSQSTGVQQYF
clone size: large; D gene: .; V gene: TRBV2; J gene: TRBJ1-1; CDR3 DNA: TGTGCCCAAGGGCTCATGAACACTGAAGCTTTCTTT; CDR3 protein: CAQGLMNTEAFF
clone size: .; D gene: .; V gene: TRBV7-3; J gene: TRBJ2-2; CDR3 DNA: TGTGCCAGCAGCTTAACGAACACCGGGGAGCTGTTTTTT; CDR3 protein: CASSLTNTGELFF
clone size: .; D gene: .; V gene: TRBV5-4; J gene: TRBJ2-1; CDR3 DNA: TGTGCCAGCAGCGGGGCGGTGACAGCAAGATACAATGAGCAGTTCTTC; CDR3 protein: CASSGAVTARYNEQFF
clone size: .; D gene: .; V gene: TRBV6-2/TRBV6-3; J gene: TRBJ2-2; CDR3 DNA: TGTGCCAGCAGTTGGTCCAGGGCCGAACACGGGGAGCTGTTTTTT; CDR3 protein: CASSWSRAEHGELFF
clone size: .; D gene: TRBD1; V gene: TRBV7-2; J gene: TRBJ1-1; CDR3 DNA: TGTGCCAGCAGCCTCCGGACAGGGAACACTGAAGCTTTCTTT; CDR3 protein: CASSLRTGNTEAFF
clone size: .; D gene: .; V gene: TRBV7-8; J gene: TRBJ2-7; CDR3 DNA: TGTGCCAGCAGCTTAGCGTCGGGGATTCGCGAGCAGTACTTC; CDR3 protein: CASSLASGIREQYF